This T cell receptor (beta chain) was identified during a study of shared T cell receptors in the human thymus. Data came from immunoSEQ multiplex PCR; TCRdb stores just in-frame clones and leaves some out. Seen here are roughly 410,000 clones, approximately 95% observed once, and the top ten hold approximately 0.02%. Trimming shortened V by 3 bases and J by 0 bases, and 12 bases separated the two germline ends. From germline, CDR1 is LNHNV and CDR2 YYDKDF (reference sequence). The CDR3 extends over 16 amino acids. The gene calls are TRBV15 and TRBJ2-1; no clear D gene. This TCR was sampled from a human donor. The material sequenced was thymocytes. The CDR3 reads CATSSSQQSSYNEQFF. DNA of the CDR3: TGTGCCACCAGCAGTTCCCAACAGAGCTCCTACAATGAGCAGTTCTTC.